The rows below give T cell receptor beta chains drawn from one sample of a study of T cells in localized non-small cell lung cancer. TCRdb's copy holds only in-frame clones and misses some; the assay was immunoSEQ multiplex PCR. The sample contains about 2,200 clones, less than 40% of which appear only once. Sequenced material: normal lung tissue next to the tumor, taken before any cancer treatment. The receptor source for this set is an older female donor with stage I squamous cell lung carcinoma. The CDR3 runs from the conserved cysteine through the conserved F or W. A D gene is named only where the DNA matches it firmly. A clone size is listed for some rows: how often the clone was seen (once, few, many), or a class if it is expanded.

D gene: TRBD1
clone size: -
V gene: TRBV9
J gene: TRBJ1-1
CDR3 DNA: TGTGCCAGCAGTGAAGCGGGGGACAGATCTGAAGCTTTCTTT
CDR3 protein: CASSEAGDRSEAFF

D gene: TRBD1
clone size: -
V gene: TRBV19
J gene: TRBJ1-6
CDR3 DNA: TGTGCCAGTAGTTTGACAGGGGTTAATTCACCCCTCCACTTT
CDR3 protein: CASSLTGVNSPLHF

D gene: -
clone size: -
V gene: TRBV11-3
J gene: TRBJ2-1
CDR3 DNA: TGTGCCAGCAGCCGCAGGGGTGGCTCCTACAATGAGCAGTTCTTC
CDR3 protein: CASSRRGGSYNEQFF

D gene: -
clone size: -
V gene: TRBV28
J gene: TRBJ1-5
CDR3 DNA: TGTGCCAGCAGTACAAACCACAGGACCAGTAGCAATCAGCCCCAGCATTTT
CDR3 protein: CASSTNHRTSSNQPQHF

D gene: TRBD2
clone size: -
V gene: TRBV14
J gene: TRBJ2-5
CDR3 DNA: TGTGCCAGCAGCCAAGATAGGCTAGCGGAACAAGAGACCCAGTACTTC
CDR3 protein: CASSQDRLAEQETQYF

D gene: TRBD1
clone size: few
V gene: TRBV23-1
J gene: TRBJ2-7
CDR3 DNA: TGCGCCAGCAGCGGGGCAGCCGCCACCCGGACAGGTTCCTACGAGCAGTACTTC
CDR3 protein: CASSGAAATRTGSYEQYF

D gene: TRBD2
clone size: -
V gene: TRBV18
J gene: TRBJ2-7
CDR3 DNA: TGTGCCAGCTCACCACCGGGACTAGCGGGAGACGAGCAGTACTTC
CDR3 protein: CASSPPGLAGDEQYF

D gene: -
clone size: few
V gene: TRBV4-1
J gene: TRBJ1-2
CDR3 DNA: TGCGCCAGCAGCCTCGGACAGAGGAGCTGGACTAACTATGGCTACACCTTC
CDR3 protein: CASSLGQRSWTNYGYTF

D gene: -
clone size: large
V gene: TRBV11-3
J gene: TRBJ2-7
CDR3 DNA: TGTGCCAGCAGCTTAGGGTTAATGACAATGGAGCAGTACTTC
CDR3 protein: CASSLGLMTMEQYF

D gene: -
clone size: -
V gene: TRBV28
J gene: TRBJ1-1
CDR3 DNA: TGTGCCAGCAGTTTAAGGGGGGGGAACACTGAAGCTTTCTTT
CDR3 protein: CASSLRGGNTEAFF

D gene: TRBD1
clone size: -
V gene: TRBV6-8
J gene: TRBJ2-7
CDR3 DNA: TGTGCCAGCAGCCGGGGACAGGGGTTCCCCTACGAGCAGTACTTC
CDR3 protein: CASSRGQGFPYEQYF

D gene: TRBD1
clone size: -
V gene: TRBV9
J gene: TRBJ2-1
CDR3 DNA: TGTGCCAGCAGAGGCGGGACAGGGGGGAATGAGCAGTTCTTC
CDR3 protein: CASRGGTGGNEQFF

D gene: -
clone size: large
V gene: TRBV4-1
J gene: TRBJ2-1
CDR3 DNA: TGCGCCAGCAGCCAAGGGTTCCAAGCGGAAGTCTCCTACAATGAGCAGTTCTTC
CDR3 protein: CASSQGFQAEVSYNEQFF

D gene: -
clone size: -
V gene: TRBV11-3
J gene: TRBJ1-2
CDR3 DNA: TGTGCCAGCAGCTTTTGGGAGTCTAACTATGGCTACACCTTC
CDR3 protein: CASSFWESNYGYTF